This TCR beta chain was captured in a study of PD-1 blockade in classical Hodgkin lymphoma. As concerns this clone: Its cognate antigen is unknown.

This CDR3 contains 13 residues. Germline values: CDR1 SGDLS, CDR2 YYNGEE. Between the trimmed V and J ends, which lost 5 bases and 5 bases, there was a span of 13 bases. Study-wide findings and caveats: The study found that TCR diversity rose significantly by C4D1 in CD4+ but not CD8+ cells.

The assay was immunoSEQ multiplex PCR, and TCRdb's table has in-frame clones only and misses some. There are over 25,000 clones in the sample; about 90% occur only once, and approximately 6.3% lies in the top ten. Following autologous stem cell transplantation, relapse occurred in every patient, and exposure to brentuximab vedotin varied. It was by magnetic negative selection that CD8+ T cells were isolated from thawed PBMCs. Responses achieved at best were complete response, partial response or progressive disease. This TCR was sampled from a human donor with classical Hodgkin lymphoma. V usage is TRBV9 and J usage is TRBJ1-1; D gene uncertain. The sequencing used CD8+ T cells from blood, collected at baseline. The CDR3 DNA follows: TGTGCCAGCAGTATCAGCTCCTCGACTGAAGCTTTCTTT. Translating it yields CASSISSSTEAFF.